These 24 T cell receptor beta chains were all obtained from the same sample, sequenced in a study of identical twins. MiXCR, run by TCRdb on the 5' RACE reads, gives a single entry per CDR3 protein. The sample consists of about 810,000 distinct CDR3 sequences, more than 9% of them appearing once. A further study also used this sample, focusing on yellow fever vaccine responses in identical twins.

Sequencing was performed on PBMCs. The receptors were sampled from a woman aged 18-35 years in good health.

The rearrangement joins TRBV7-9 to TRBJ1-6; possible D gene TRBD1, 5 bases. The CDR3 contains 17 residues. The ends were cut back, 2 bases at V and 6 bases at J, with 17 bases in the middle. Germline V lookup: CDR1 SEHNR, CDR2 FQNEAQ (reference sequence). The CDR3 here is CASSLIRRDPFNSPLHF. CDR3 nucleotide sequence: TGTGCCAGCAGCTTAATCCGCCGGGACCCCTTTAATTCACCCCTCCACTTT.

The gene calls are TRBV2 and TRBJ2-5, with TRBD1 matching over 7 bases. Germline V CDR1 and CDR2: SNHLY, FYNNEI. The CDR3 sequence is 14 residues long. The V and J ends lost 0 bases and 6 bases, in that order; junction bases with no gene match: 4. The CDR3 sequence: CASSEAGGGQTQYF. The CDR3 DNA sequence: TGTGCCAGCAGTGAAGCAGGGGGCGGGCAGACCCAGTACTTC. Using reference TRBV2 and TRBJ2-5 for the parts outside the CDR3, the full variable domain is EPEVTQTPSHQVTQMGQEVILRCVPISNHLYFYWYRQILGQKVEFLVSFYNNEISEKSEIFDDQFSVERPDGSNFTLKIRSTKLEDSAMYFCASSEAGGGQTQYFGPGTRLLVL.

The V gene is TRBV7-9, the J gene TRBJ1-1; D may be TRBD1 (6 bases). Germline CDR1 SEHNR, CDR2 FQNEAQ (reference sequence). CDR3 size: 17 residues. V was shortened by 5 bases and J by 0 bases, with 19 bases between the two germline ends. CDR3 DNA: TGTGCCAGCAGCCACACTGAACAGGGATTCATGAACACTGAAGCTTTCTTT. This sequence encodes CASSHTEQGFMNTEAFF.

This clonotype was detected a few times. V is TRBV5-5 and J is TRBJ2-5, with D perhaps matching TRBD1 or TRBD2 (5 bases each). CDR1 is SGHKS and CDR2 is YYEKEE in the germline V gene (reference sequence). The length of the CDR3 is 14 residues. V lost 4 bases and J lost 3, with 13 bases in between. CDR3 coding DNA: TGTGCCAGCAGCCCGGGACCGGTGGAAGAGACCCAGTACTTC. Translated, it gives CASSPGPVEETQYF.

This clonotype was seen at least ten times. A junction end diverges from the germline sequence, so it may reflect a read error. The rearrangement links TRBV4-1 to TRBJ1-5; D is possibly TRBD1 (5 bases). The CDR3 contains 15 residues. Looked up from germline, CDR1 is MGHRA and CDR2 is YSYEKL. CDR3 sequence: CASSRDGYSNQPQHF. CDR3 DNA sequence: TGTGCCAGCAGCCGGGACGGGTATAGCAATCAGCCCCAGCATTTT.

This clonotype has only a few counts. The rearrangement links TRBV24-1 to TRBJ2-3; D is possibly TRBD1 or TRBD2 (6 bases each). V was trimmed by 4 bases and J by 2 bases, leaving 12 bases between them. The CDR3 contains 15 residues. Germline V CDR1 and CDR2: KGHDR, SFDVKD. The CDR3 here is CATSERGDSTDTQYF. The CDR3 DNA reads TGTGCCACCAGTGAGAGGGGGGACTCCACAGATACGCAGTATTTT.

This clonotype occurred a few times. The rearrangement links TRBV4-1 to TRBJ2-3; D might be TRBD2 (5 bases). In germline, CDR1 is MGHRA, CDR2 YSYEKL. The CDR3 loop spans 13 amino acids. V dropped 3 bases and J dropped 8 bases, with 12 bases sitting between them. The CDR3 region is CASSQAGVGTQYF. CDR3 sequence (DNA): TGCGCCAGCAGCCAGGCCGGGGTGGGTACGCAGTATTTT.

CDR3 amino acids: CASTLPGLAGGNIQYF. In DNA, the CDR3 is TGTGCCAGCACCCTACCGGGACTAGCGGGAGGGAACATTCAGTACTTC. This rearrangement joins TRBV2 to TRBJ2-4; 16 bases agree with TRBD2. Germline values: CDR1 SNHLY, CDR2 FYNNEI. This CDR3 has 16 amino acids. Losses at the gene ends were 7 bases for V and 7 bases for J; bases not matched to a gene: 7. The whole variable domain, filled in from reference TRBV2 and TRBJ2-4, reads EPEVTQTPSHQVTQMGQEVILRCVPISNHLYFYWYRQILGQKVEFLVSFYNNEISEKSEIFDDQFSVERPDGSNFTLKIRSTKLEDSAMYFCASTLPGLAGGNIQYFGAGTRLSVL.

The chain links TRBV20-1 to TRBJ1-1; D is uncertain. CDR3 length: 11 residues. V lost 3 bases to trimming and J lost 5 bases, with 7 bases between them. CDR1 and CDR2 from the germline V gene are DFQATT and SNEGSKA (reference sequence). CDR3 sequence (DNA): TGCAGTGCTAGTGGCGGAACTGAAGCTTTCTTT. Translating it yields CSASGGTEAFF.

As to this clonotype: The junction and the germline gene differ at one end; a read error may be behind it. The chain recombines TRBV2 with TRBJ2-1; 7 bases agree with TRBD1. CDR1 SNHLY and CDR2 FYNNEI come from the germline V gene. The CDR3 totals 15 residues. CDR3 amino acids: CASSEPGQPYNEHFF. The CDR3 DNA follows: TGTGCCAGCAGCGAACCGGGACAGCCCTACAATGAGCACTTCTTC.

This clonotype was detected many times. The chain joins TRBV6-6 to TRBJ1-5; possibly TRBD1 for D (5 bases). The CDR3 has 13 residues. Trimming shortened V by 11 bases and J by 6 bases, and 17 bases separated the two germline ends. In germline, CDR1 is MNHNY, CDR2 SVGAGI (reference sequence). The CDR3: CAGAEGESQPQHF. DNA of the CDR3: TGTGCCGGGGCGGAGGGCGAGAGTCAGCCCCAGCATTTT.

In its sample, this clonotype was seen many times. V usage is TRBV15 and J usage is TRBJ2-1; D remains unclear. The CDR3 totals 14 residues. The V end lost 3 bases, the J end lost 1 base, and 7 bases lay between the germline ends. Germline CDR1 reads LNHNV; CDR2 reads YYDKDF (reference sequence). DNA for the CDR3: TGTGCCACCAGCAGCGAGGTTTCCTACAATGAGCAGTTCTTC. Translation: CATSSEVSYNEQFF.

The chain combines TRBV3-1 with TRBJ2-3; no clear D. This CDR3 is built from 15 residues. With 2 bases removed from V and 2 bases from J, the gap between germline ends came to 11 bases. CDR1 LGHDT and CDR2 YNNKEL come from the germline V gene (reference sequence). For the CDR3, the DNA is TGTGCCAGCAGCCAATTCAGACAACTCACAGATACGCAGTATTTT. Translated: CASSQFRQLTDTQYF.

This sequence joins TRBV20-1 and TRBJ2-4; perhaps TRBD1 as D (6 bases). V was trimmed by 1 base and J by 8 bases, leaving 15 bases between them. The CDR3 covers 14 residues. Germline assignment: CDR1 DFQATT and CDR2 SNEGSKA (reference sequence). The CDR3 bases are TGCAGTGCTAGAGGGCTACAGGGAGTAGACATTCAGTACTTC. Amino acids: CSARGLQGVDIQYF.

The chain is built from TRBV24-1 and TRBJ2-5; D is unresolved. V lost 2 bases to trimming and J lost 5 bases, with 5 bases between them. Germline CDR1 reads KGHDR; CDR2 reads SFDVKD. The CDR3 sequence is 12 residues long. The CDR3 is CATSDSVETQYF. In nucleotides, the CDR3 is TGTGCCACCAGTGATTCGGTTGAGACCCAGTACTTC.

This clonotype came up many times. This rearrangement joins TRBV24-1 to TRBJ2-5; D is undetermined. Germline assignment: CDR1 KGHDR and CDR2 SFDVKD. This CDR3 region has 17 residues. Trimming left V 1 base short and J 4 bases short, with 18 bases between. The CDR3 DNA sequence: TGTGCCACCAGTGATTTTCCGGATGACCCTGAAGGAGAGACCCAGTACTTC. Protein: CATSDFPDDPEGETQYF.

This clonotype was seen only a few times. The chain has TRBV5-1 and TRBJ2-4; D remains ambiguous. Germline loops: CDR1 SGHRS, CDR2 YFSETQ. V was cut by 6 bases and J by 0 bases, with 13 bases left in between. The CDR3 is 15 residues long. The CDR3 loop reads CASKIGSLAKNIQYF. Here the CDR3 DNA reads TGCGCCAGCAAAATCGGTAGCCTAGCCAAAAACATTCAGTACTTC.

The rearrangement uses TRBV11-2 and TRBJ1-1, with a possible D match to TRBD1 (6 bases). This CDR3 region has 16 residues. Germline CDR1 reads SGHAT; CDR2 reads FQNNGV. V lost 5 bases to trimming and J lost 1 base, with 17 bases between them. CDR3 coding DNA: TGTGCCAGCAGCCCCACCTTGGGGGGGCAGAACACTGAAGCTTTCTTT. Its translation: CASSPTLGGQNTEAFF.

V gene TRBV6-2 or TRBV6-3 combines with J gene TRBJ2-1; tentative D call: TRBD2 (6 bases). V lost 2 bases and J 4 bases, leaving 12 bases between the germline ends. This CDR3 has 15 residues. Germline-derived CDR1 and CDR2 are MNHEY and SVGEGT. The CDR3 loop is CASSYRSGAYNEQFF. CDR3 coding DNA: TGTGCCAGCAGTTACCGTAGCGGAGCTTACAATGAGCAGTTCTTC.

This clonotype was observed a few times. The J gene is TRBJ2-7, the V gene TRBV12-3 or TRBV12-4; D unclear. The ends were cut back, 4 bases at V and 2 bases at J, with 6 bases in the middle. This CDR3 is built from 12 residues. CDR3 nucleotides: TGTGCCAGCAGTTGCCAAACCTACGAGCAGTACTTC. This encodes CASSCQTYEQYF.

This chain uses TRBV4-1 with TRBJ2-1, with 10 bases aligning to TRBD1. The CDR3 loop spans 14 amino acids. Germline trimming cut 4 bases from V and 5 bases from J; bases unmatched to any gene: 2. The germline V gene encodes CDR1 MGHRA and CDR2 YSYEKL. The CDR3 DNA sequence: TGCGCCAGCAGCCTCGGGACAGGGGACAATGAGCAGTTCTTC. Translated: CASSLGTGDNEQFF.

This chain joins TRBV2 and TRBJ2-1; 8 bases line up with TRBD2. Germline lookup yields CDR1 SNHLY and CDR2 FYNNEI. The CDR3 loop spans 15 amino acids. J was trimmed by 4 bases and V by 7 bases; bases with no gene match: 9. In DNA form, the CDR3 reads TGTGCCAGCACTCGAAATAGCGGGGCATACAATGAGCAGTTCTTC. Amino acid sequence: CASTRNSGAYNEQFF.

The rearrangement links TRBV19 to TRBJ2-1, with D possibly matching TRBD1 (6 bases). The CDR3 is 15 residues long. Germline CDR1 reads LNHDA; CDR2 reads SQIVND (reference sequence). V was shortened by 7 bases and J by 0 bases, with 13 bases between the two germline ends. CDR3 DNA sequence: TGTGCCAGTAAGGGGGTTAGCAGCTCCTACAATGAGCAGTTCTTC. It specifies CASKGVSSSYNEQFF.

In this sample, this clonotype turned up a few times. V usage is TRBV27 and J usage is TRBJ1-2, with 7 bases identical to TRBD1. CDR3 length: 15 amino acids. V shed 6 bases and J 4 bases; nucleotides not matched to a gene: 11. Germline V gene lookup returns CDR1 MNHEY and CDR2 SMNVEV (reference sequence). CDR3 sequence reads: CASSLVRGVGYGYTF. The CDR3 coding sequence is TGTGCCAGCAGCCTAGTCAGGGGGGTCGGCTATGGCTACACCTTC.